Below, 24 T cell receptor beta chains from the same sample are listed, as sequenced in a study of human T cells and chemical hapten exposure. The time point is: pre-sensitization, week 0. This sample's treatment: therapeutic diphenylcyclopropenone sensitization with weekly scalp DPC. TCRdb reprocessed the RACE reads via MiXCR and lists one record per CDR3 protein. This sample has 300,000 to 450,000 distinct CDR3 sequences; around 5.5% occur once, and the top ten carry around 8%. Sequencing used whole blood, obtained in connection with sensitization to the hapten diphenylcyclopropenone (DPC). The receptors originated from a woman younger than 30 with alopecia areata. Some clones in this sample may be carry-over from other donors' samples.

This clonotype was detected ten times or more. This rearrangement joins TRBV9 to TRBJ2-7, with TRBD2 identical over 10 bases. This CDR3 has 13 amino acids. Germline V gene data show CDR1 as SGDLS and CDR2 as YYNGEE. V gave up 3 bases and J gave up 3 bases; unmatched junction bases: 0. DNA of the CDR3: TGTGCCAGCAGCGGGACTAGCGGCTACGAGCAGTACTTC. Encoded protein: CASSGTSGYEQYF. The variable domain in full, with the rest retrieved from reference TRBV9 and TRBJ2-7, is DSGVTQTPKHLITATGQRVTLRCSPRSGDLSVYWYQQSLDQGLQFLIQYYNGEERAKGNILERFSAQQFPDLHSELNLSSLELGDSALYFCASSGTSGYEQYFGPGTRLTVT.

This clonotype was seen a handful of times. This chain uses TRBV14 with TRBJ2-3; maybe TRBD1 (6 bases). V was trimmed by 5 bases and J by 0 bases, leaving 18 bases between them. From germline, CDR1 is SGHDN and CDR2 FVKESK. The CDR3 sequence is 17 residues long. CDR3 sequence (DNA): TGTGCCAGCAGCTCTCCAGGGGTGCCTCTTAGCACAGATACGCAGTATTTT. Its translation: CASSSPGVPLSTDTQYF.

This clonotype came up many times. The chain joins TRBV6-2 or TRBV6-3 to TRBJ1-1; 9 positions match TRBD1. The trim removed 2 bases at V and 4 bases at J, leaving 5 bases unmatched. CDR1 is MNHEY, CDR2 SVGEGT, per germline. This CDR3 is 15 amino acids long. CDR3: CASSYAGQGATEAFF. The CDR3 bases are TGTGCCAGCAGTTACGCGGGACAGGGCGCCACTGAAGCTTTCTTT.

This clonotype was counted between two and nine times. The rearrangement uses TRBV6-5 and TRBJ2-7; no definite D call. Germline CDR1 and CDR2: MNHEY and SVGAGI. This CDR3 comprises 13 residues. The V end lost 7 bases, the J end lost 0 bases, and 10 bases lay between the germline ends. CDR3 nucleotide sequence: TGTGCCAGCACCCCCCCGAGCTCCTACGAGCAGTACTTC. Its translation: CASTPPSSYEQYF.

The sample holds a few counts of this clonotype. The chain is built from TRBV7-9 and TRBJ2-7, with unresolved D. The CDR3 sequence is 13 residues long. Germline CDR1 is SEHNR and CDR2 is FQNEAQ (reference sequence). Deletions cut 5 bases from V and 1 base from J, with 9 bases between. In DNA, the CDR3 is TGTGCCAGCAGCGAAGACACGTCCTACGAGCAGTACTTC. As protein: CASSEDTSYEQYF.

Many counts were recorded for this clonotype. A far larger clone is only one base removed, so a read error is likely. CDR3 region: CASSHDSPEAFF. Here the CDR3 DNA reads TGTGCCAGCAGCCATGACAGTCCTGAAGCTTTCTTT. V is TRBV5-6 and J is TRBJ1-1; weak D call: TRBD1 (5 bases). Germline lookup yields CDR1 SGHDT and CDR2 YYEEEE. Trimming cost V 4 bases and J 6 bases, with 10 bases left between them. The CDR3 contains 12 residues. Looking up the rest from reference TRBV5-6 and TRBJ1-1 gives the full variable domain: DAGVTQSPTHLIKTRGQQVTLRCSPKSGHDTVSWYQQALGQGPQFIFQYYEEEERQRGNFPDRFSGHQFPNYSSELNVNALLLGDSALYLCASSHDSPEAFFGQGTRLTVV.

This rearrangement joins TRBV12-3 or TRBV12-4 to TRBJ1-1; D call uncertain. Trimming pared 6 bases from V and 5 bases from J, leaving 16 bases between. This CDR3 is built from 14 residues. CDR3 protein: CASSLVEGGTEAFF. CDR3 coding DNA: TGTGCCAGCAGCCTAGTTGAAGGTGGGACTGAAGCTTTCTTT.

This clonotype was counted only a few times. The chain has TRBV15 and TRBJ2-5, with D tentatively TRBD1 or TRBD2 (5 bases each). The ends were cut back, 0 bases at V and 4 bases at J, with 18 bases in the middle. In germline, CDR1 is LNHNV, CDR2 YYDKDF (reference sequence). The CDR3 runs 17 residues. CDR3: CATSRDRGEPSGETQYF. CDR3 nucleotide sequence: TGTGCCACCAGCAGAGATCGAGGGGAGCCCTCCGGAGAGACCCAGTACTTC.

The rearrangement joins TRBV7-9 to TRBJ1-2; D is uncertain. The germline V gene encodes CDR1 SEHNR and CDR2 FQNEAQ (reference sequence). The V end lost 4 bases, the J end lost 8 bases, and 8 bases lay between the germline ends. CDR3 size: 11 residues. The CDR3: CASSSLGGYTF. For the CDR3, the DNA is TGTGCCAGCAGCTCCCTAGGGGGCTACACCTTC.

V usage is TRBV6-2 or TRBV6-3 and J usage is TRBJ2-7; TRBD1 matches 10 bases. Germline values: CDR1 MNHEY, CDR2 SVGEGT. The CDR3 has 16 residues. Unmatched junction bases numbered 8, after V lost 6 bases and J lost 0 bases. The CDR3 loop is CASSYRQGAISYEQYF. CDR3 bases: TGTGCCAGCAGCTACCGACAGGGGGCTATCTCCTACGAGCAGTACTTC.

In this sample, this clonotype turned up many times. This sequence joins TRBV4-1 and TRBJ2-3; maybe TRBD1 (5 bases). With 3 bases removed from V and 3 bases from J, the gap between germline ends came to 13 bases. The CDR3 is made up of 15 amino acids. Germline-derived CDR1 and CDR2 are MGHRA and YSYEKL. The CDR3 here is CASSHYEAGTDTQYF. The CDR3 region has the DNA TGCGCCAGCAGCCATTATGAGGCAGGGACAGATACGCAGTATTTT.

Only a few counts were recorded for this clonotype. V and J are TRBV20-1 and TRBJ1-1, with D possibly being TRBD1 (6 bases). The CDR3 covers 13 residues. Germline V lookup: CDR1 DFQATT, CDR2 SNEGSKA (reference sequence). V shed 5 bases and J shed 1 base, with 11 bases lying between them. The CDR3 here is CSAPQGQNTEAFF. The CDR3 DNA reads TGCAGTGCTCCCCAGGGACAGAACACTGAAGCTTTCTTT.

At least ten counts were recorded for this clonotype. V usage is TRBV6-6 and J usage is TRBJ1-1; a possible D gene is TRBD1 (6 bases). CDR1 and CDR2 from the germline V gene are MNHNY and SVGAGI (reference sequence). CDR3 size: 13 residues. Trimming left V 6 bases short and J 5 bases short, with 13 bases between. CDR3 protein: CASSLNRDTEAFF. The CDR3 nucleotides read TGTGCCAGCAGCCTGAACAGGGATACTGAAGCTTTCTTT.

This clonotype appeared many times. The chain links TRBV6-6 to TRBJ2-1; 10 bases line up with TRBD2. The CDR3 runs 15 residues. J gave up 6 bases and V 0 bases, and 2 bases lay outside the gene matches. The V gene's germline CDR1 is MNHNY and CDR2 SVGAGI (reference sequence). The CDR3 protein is CASSYSIAGGNEQFF. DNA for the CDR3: TGTGCCAGCAGTTACTCTATAGCGGGGGGCAATGAGCAGTTCTTC.

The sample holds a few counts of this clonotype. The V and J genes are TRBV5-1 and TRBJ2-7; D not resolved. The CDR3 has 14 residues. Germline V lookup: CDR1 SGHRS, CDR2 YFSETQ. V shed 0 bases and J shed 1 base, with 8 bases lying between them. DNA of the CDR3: TGCGCCAGCAGCTTGGGAATTGATTCCTACGAGCAGTACTTC. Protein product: CASSLGIDSYEQYF.

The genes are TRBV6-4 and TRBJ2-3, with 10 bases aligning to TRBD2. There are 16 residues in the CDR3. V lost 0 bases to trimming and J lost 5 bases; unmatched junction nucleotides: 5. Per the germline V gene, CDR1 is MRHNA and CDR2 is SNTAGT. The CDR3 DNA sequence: TGTGCCAGCAGTGACTCGAGCGGGGGGGCCGTAGATACGCAGTATTTT. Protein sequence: CASSDSSGGAVDTQYF.

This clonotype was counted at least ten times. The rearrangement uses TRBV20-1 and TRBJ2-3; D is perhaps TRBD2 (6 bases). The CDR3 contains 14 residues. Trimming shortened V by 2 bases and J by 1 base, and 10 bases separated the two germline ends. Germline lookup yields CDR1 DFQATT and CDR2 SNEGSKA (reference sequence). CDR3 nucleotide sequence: TGCAGTGCTAGAACTAGCCGTCGCACAGATACGCAGTATTTT. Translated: CSARTSRRTDTQYF.

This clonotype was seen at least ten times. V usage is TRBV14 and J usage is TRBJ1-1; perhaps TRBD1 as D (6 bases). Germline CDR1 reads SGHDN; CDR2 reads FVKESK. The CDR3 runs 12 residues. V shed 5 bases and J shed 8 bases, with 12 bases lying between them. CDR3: CASSMGGPEAFF. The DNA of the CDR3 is TGTGCCAGCAGCATGGGGGGGCCGGAAGCTTTCTTT. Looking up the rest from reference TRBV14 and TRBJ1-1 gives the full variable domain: EAGVTQFPSHSVIEKGQTVTLRCDPISGHDNLYWYRRVMGKEIKFLLHFVKESKQDESGMPNNRFLAERTGGTYSTLKVQPAELEDSGVYFCASSMGGPEAFFGQGTRLTVV.

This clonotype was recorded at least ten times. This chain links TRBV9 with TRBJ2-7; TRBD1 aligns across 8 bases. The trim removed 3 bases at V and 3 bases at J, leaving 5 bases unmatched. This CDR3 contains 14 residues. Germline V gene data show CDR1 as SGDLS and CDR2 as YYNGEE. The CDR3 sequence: CASSAGTGYYEQYF. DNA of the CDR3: TGTGCCAGCAGCGCCGGGACAGGTTACTACGAGCAGTACTTC.

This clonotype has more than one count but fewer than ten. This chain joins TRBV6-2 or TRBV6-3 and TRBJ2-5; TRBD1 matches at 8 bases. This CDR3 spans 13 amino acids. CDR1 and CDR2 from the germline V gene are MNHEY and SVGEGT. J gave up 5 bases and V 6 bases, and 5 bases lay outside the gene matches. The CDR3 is CASRRTGMETQYF. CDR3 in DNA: TGTGCCAGCAGAAGGACAGGGATGGAGACCCAGTACTTC.

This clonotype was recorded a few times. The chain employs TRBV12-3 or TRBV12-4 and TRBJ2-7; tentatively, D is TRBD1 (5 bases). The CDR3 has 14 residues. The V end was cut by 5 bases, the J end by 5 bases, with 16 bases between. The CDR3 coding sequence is TGTGCCAGCAGTCCCACCTCAGGGATCCACGAGCAGTACTTC. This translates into CASSPTSGIHEQYF.

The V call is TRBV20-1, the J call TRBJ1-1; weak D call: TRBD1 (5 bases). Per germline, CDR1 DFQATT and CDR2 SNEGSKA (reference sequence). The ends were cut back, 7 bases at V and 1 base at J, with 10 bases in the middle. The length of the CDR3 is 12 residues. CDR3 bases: TGCAGTGGTCACAGGCAGAACACTGAAGCTTTCTTT. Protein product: CSGHRQNTEAFF.

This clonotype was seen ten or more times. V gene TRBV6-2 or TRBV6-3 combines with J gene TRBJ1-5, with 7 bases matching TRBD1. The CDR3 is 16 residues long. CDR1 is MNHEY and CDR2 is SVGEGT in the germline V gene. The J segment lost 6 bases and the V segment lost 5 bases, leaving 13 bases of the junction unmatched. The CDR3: CASSRQGSPIGQPQHF. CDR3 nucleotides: TGTGCCAGCAGTCGACAGGGCTCGCCCATAGGTCAGCCCCAGCATTTT.

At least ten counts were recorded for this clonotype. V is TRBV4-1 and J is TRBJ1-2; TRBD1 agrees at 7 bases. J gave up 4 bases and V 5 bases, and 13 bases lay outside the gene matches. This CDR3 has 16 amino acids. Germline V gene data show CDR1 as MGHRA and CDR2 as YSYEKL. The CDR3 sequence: CASSSHPTGRSYGYTF. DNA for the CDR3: TGCGCCAGCAGCTCCCACCCGACAGGGAGGAGCTATGGCTACACCTTC.